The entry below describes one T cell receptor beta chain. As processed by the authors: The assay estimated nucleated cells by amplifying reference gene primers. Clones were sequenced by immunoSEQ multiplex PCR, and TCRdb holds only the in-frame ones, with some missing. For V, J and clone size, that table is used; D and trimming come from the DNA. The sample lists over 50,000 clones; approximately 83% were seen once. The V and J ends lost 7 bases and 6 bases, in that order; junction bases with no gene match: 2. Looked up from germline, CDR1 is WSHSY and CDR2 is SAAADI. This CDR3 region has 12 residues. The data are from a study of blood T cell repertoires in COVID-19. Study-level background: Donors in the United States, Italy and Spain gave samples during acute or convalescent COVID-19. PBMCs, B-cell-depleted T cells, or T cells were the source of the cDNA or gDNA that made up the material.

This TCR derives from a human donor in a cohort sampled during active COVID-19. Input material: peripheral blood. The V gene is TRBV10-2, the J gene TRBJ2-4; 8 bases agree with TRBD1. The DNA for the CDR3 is TGCGCCAGCACAGGGGGCTTAAACATTCAGTACTTC. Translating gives CASTGGLNIQYF.